The clone carrying this T cell receptor beta chain was recorded many times. 5'RACE with 10-nucleotide random UMIs generated the cDNA. One entry per CDR3 protein results from TCRdb running MiXCR on the 5' RACE reads. The top ten clones hold less than 3.5% of a sample with fewer than 80,000 distinct CDR3 sequences, around 5.2% of them seen once. This record belongs to a study of neurological immune-mediated disorders. V gave up 4 bases and J gave up 3 bases, with 9 bases separating them. Germline loops: CDR1 SQVTM, CDR2 ANQGSEA. This CDR3 spans 12 amino acids. This TCR derives from a woman aged 50 to 60 with multiple sclerosis. The chain uses TRBV29-1 and TRBJ1-1; D is possibly TRBD1 (5 bases). What was sequenced was PBMCs. The CDR3 DNA is TGCAGCGTTGTCGGGGGGGACACTGAAGCTTTCTTT. As protein: CSVVGGDTEAFF.